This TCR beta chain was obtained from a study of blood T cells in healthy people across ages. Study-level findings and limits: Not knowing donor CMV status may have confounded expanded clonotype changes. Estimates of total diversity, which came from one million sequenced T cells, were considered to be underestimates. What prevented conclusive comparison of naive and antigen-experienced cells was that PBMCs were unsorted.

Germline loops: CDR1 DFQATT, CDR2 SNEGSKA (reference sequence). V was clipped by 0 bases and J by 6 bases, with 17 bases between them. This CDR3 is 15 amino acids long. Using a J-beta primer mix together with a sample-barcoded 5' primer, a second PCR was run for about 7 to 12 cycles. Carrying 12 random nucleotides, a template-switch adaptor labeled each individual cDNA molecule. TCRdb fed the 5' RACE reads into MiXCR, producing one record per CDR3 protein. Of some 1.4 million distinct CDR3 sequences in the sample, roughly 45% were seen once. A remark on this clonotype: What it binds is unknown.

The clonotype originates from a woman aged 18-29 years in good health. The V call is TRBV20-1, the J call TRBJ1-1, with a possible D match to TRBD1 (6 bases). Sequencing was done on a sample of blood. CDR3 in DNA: TGCAGTGCTAGAGACCCGGGGCAGGGGATCCCTGAAGCTTTCTTT. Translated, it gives CSARDPGQGIPEAFF.